A single T cell receptor beta chain is shown here with its context. Its target is unknown. This entry comes from a study of CD8 T cells in ankylosing spondylitis. Study results and caveats: Some of these motif variants have turned up before, in reports on reactive arthritis synovial fluid and blood. Clones tied to disease were said to be significantly enriched in matched ankylosing spondylitis synovial fluid. Ankylosing spondylitis blood seemed to carry a telltale TCR beta motif made of under ten highly homologous variants.

The germline gives CDR1 WNHNN, CDR2 SYGVQD (reference sequence). Trimming shortened V by 0 bases and J by 1 base, and 7 bases separated the two germline ends. The length of the CDR3 is 14 residues. Making use of molecular barcodes, quantitative 5'-RACE generated TCR beta libraries. TCRdb recomputed calls from the 5' RACE reads with MiXCR, one row per CDR3 protein. The sample has approximately 250,000 distinct CDR3 sequences, roughly 32% seen once. This TCR derives from a male donor with ankylosing spondylitis or in good health (not recorded which). The chain has TRBV10-1 and TRBJ2-7, with D uncertain. Sequencing was done on a sample of blood, either unsorted or a sorted T cell fraction (not recorded which). In DNA form, the CDR3 reads TGCGCCAGCAGTGAGTCGACGGGTTCCTACGAGCAGTACTTC. Translated: CASSESTGSYEQYF.